Listed below are T cell receptor beta chains from one sample, sequenced in a study of shared clonotypes between healthy human individuals. Generated by immunoSEQ multiplex PCR, the TCRdb table keeps only in-frame clones and is missing some. The repertoire holds roughly 1,000,000 clones, with 78% as singletons. The sequencing input was memory CD4+ T cells from PBMCs. The source is a man between 18 and 35 years old in good health. Some clones in this sample may be carry-over from other donors' samples. The CDR3 runs from the conserved cysteine through the conserved F or W.

v_gene,j_gene,CDR3aa
TRBV5-1,TRBJ2-3,CASRPDAGGDTQYF
TRBV13,TRBJ2-4,CASSPGLAGIKNIQYF
TRBV5-6,TRBJ1-2,CASSFRDRPYGYTF
TRBV28,TRBJ1-4,CASSLIRHRGDEKLFF
TRBV18,TRBJ2-2,CASSPLTQGGTGELFF
TRBV7-9,TRBJ1-4,CASSSGQNGKLFF
TRBV10-3,TRBJ1-5,CAIQGQGADQPQHF
TRBV28,TRBJ2-5,CASSWRAGGETQYF
TRBV7-2,TRBJ2-5,CASSLFSGSWETQYF
TRBV28,TRBJ1-2,CASSLTKNYGYTF
TRBV27,TRBJ2-3,CASSLSPKLAGVSTDTQYF
TRBV5-1,TRBJ2-1,CASSLEPVKNEQFF
TRBV27,TRBJ2-7,CASSLVGGRYNYEQYF
TRBV5-1,TRBJ2-5,CASSLGTSRGETQYF
TRBV6-1,TRBJ1-2,CASSEGEGRRGYTF
TRBV30,TRBJ2-3,CAWSSGGSTDTQYF
TRBV7-3,TRBJ2-2,CASSLMGQRNTGELFF
TRBV4-1,TRBJ2-7,CASSPTDRGLNEQYF
TRBV5-6,TRBJ1-1,CASSFTGEGNTEAFF
TRBV11-2,TRBJ1-1,CASSPSQGGNTEAFF
TRBV18,TRBJ2-5,CASSPPGQGGETQYF
TRBV27,TRBJ1-2,CASSSGYGGYTF
TRBV28,TRBJ2-7,CASRRQGVGEQYF
TRBV27,TRBJ1-2,CASSLSATALYGYTF
TRBV30,TRBJ2-6,CAWGQGSGANVLTF
TRBV25-1,TRBJ2-7,CASSADSPPLGPYEQYF
TRBV2,TRBJ2-3,CASSGPASGDSSTDTQYF
TRBV29-1,TRBJ2-1,CSVVDGLAVYNEQFF
TRBV7-3,TRBJ2-5,CASSLEVWETQYF
TRBV19,TRBJ1-4,CASSLRGPNEKLFF
TRBV7-9,TRBJ1-4,CASSFAQGNEKLFF
TRBV9,TRBJ2-1,CASSVGRKTYNEQFF
TRBV5-1,TRBJ2-3,CASSTGLAGVKYF
TRBV2,TRBJ2-7,CASSVFAPGTDLSYEQYF
TRBV7-9,TRBJ2-2,CASSSRVRPAGELFF
TRBV6-6,TRBJ1-1,CASRNSLSNTEAFF
TRBV18,TRBJ2-4,CASSGGAQRNIQYF